The rows below give T cell receptor beta chains drawn from one sample of a study of blood T cell repertoires in COVID-19. Libraries were prepared by immunoSEQ multiplex PCR; TCRdb keeps only in-frame clonotypes and omits some of them. The sample records under 200,000 clones, 88% being singletons. The specimen sequenced was peripheral blood. These receptors all come from a man aged 18-30 years with active or convalescent COVID-19. Both conserved end residues are part of each CDR3. D genes are given only for firm matches. Clone size, where shown, is once, few, many, or a class for clones that have expanded.

clone size | J gene | V gene | D gene | CDR3 DNA | CDR3 protein
NA | TRBJ1-2 | TRBV2 | NA | TGTGCCAGCAGCGCGAGGGACACGGGGATCTATGGCTACACCTTC | CASSARDTGIYGYTF
few | TRBJ2-3 | TRBV9 | NA | TGTGCCAGCAGCCCCCCCCGACTCGTATTTAGCACAGATACGCAGTATTTT | CASSPPRLVFSTDTQYF
once | TRBJ2-7 | TRBV30 | NA | TGTGCCTGGAGTGCAGGGGACTACTACGAGCAGTACTTC | CAWSAGDYYEQYF
few | TRBJ2-3 | TRBV9 | TRBD2 | TGTGCCAGCAGCGTACGGGGGGGCACAGATACGCAGTATTTT | CASSVRGGTDTQYF
NA | TRBJ2-1 | TRBV6-2/TRBV6-3 | TRBD2 | TGTGCCAGCAGTTACGAGACTAGCGGAGGGAACAATGAGCAGTTCTTC | CASSYETSGGNNEQFF
NA | TRBJ2-1 | TRBV7-2 | TRBD2 | TGTGCCAGCAGCCCTCTAGCGGGGTCCTACAATGAGCAGTTCTTC | CASSPLAGSYNEQFF
NA | TRBJ2-3 | TRBV7-2 | TRBD2 | TGTGCCAGCAGACCTCGGGGGGGTGACCCAGATACGCAGTATTTT | CASRPRGGDPDTQYF
NA | TRBJ2-1 | TRBV27 | NA | TGTGCCAGCAGTTATGGGGCCTTCGGAGAGGCGTCCTACAATGAGCAGTTCTTC | CASSYGAFGEASYNEQFF
NA | TRBJ2-1 | TRBV7-9 | NA | TGTGCCAGCAGCCCCGGGACTCCCCTCTCCTACAATGAGCAGTTCTTC | CASSPGTPLSYNEQFF
NA | TRBJ2-5 | TRBV10-3 | TRBD1 | TGTGCCATGGGACAGAACCAAGAGACCCAGTACTTC | CAMGQNQETQYF
NA | TRBJ2-3 | TRBV2 | NA | TGTGCCAGCAGTGGACAGCAAAGCACAGATACGCAGTATTTT | CASSGQQSTDTQYF
few | TRBJ1-3 | TRBV5-4 | TRBD1 | TGTGCCAGCAGCTTATCAACAGGGGGAGGAAACACCATATATTTT | CASSLSTGGGNTIYF
NA | TRBJ2-7 | TRBV27 | NA | TGTGCCAGCAGTTTCTCCGGGGGATGGACCGGCGAGCAGTACTTC | CASSFSGGWTGEQYF
NA | TRBJ1-4 | TRBV18 | TRBD1 | TGTGCCAGCTCACCACTCCCGGGACAGGGGGCAACTAATGAAAAACTGTTTTTT | CASSPLPGQGATNEKLFF
NA | TRBJ1-3 | TRBV30 | TRBD1 | TGTGCCTGGAGTCCACAGGGGAACACCATATATTTT | CAWSPQGNTIYF
once | TRBJ1-5 | TRBV6-5 | NA | TGTGCCAGCAGTTACTCAGGGAGGGGGAATCAGCCCCAGCATTTT | CASSYSGRGNQPQHF
NA | TRBJ1-5 | TRBV3-1/TRBV3-2 | TRBD1 | TGTGCCAGCAGCCGGACAGGGCTTGGGCAGCCCCAGCATTTT | CASSRTGLGQPQHF
once | TRBJ2-1 | TRBV7-2 | TRBD2 | TGTGCCAGCAGCTTAAGCGGGGGGGCCTACAATGAGCAGTTCTTC | CASSLSGGAYNEQFF
NA | TRBJ1-2 | TRBV6-5 | NA | TGTGCCAGCAGTTGGGACAAAAACTATGGCTACACCTTC | CASSWDKNYGYTF
few | TRBJ1-1 | TRBV6-5 | TRBD1 | TGTGCCAGCAGTCTCCGGACAGGGGCTAACACTGAAGCTTTCTTT | CASSLRTGANTEAFF
NA | TRBJ2-7 | TRBV5-1 | TRBD1 | TGCGCCAGCAGCTGGGTTGGGACAGGGGGCATCGACGAGCAGTACTTC | CASSWVGTGGIDEQYF
NA | TRBJ2-1 | TRBV5-6 | NA | TGTGCCAGCAGCTCACCGAAGACAGGTTTTTATGAGCAGTTCTTC | CASSSPKTGFYEQFF
NA | TRBJ2-1 | TRBV2 | TRBD2 | TGTGCCAGCACCCTCACAGTCACTAGCGGGATGAGCTCCTACAATGAGCAGTTCTTC | CASTLTVTSGMSSYNEQFF
NA | TRBJ2-7 | TRBV29-1 | TRBD2 | TGCAGCGTGGCAACGGTAGCGGGAGTCTACGAGCAGTACTTC | CSVATVAGVYEQYF
NA | TRBJ2-1 | TRBV5-1 | NA | TGCGCCAGCAGCTCACAGGGAGAGGGGGTCGAGCAGTTCTTC | CASSSQGEGVEQFF
NA | TRBJ2-7 | TRBV19 | TRBD2 | TGTGCCAGTAGTGATGGGCTAGCGGGATACTACGAGCAGTACTTC | CASSDGLAGYYEQYF
NA | TRBJ2-5 | TRBV7-8 | NA | TGTGCCAGCAGCAGTAGGAGGACAGTGCCCCAAGAGACCCAGTACTTC | CASSSRRTVPQETQYF
NA | TRBJ2-5 | TRBV18 | NA | TGTGCCAGCTCACTTCTAGAACAAGAGACCCAGTACTTC | CASSLLEQETQYF
NA | TRBJ2-7 | TRBV7-9 | NA | TGTGCCAGCAGCTTAGAAGACAGATTCTCCTACGAGCAGTACTTC | CASSLEDRFSYEQYF
NA | TRBJ2-1 | TRBV5-4 | TRBD1 | TGTGCCAGCAGCGGAATGACAGGGGACGCCTACAATGAGCAGTTCTTC | CASSGMTGDAYNEQFF
once | TRBJ1-2 | TRBV15 | TRBD1 | TGTGCCACCAGCAGAGACGCCGGGACAGGACCCTACTATGGCTACACCTTC | CATSRDAGTGPYYGYTF
NA | TRBJ2-2 | TRBV7-9 | TRBD1 | TGTGCCAGCAGCCCCGGAGAGGGACAGGGGATCCCCGGGGAGCTGTTTTTT | CASSPGEGQGIPGELFF
NA | TRBJ1-2 | TRBV2 | NA | TGTGCCAGCAGTGAAGGACTATCCTATGGCTACACCTTC | CASSEGLSYGYTF
NA | TRBJ2-7 | TRBV6-5 | TRBD2 | TGTGCCAGCAGTTTACTAGCGCCAAATGCGTTCTACGAGCAGTACTTC | CASSLLAPNAFYEQYF
NA | TRBJ1-4 | TRBV30 | TRBD1 | TGTGCCTGGAGTGTACCGGGGACAGGGGGCGATTTGGGTGAAAAACTGTTTTTT | CAWSVPGTGGDLGEKLFF
few | TRBJ2-7 | TRBV15 | TRBD2 | TGTGCCACCAGCAGAGATTTGGCTAGCGGGACCTACGAGCAGTACTTC | CATSRDLASGTYEQYF
few | TRBJ2-2 | TRBV9 | NA | TGTGCCAGCAGCGTAGCCTCCCTTGGGGGCCTGAACACCGGGGAGCTGTTTTTT | CASSVASLGGLNTGELFF
few | TRBJ1-3 | TRBV7-9 | TRBD1 | TGTGCCAGCAGCTTACGGACAGGATGGAACACCATATATTTT | CASSLRTGWNTIYF
NA | TRBJ1-4 | TRBV5-1 | TRBD1 | TGCGCCAGCAGCCTTGGACAGGAATATGAAAAACTGTTTTTT | CASSLGQEYEKLFF
NA | TRBJ1-4 | TRBV5-1 | NA | TGCGCCAGCAGCTCCGGGGGGGATTCTGAAAAACTGTTTTTT | CASSSGGDSEKLFF
NA | TRBJ1-2 | TRBV20-1 | TRBD1 | TGCAGTGCTAGAGAGGAGACAGGGTACACCTTC | CSAREETGYTF
NA | TRBJ2-7 | TRBV11-2 | TRBD2 | TGTGCCAGCAGCTTAGCCAGCGGGAGAGTCGAGCAGTACTTC | CASSLASGRVEQYF
NA | TRBJ2-6 | TRBV10-3 | TRBD1 | TGTGCCATCACCGGGGACAGGGACATCTCTGGGGCCAACGTCCTGACTTTC | CAITGDRDISGANVLTF
NA | TRBJ2-1 | TRBV2 | TRBD2 | TGTGCAAGCGGGACTAGAGGGTACAATGAGCAGTTCTTC | CASGTRGYNEQFF
NA | TRBJ2-1 | TRBV12-5 | TRBD1 | TGTGCTAGTGGTCAAGGGACAGGGGTTAACTACAATGAGCAGTTCTTC | CASGQGTGVNYNEQFF
NA | TRBJ1-1 | TRBV19 | NA | TGTGCCAGTAGTGAGGGATCGGGGTCGAACACTGAAGCTTTCTTT | CASSEGSGSNTEAFF
NA | TRBJ2-7 | TRBV30 | NA | TGTGCCTTGGAGACATCCGGGACCTACGAGCAGTACTTC | CALETSGTYEQYF
NA | TRBJ2-7 | TRBV27 | TRBD2 | TGTGCCAGCTCCAGGAGCGGGAGCCACGCCTACGAGCAGTACTTC | CASSRSGSHAYEQYF
NA | TRBJ1-4 | TRBV18 | TRBD1 | TGTGCCAGCTCAGCAACAGGGGGCCCTAATGAAAAACTGTTTTTT | CASSATGGPNEKLFF
NA | TRBJ2-2 | TRBV5-1 | TRBD1 | TGCGCCAGCAGCTTGGTGGGACAGGGGACCGGGGAGCTGTTTTTT | CASSLVGQGTGELFF
NA | TRBJ2-5 | TRBV5-5 | TRBD1 | TGTGCCAGCACGAGCCTGGGACAGGGGGGAGAGACCCAGTACTTC | CASTSLGQGGETQYF
NA | TRBJ1-1 | TRBV30 | NA | TGTGCCTGGTCGAACAGGTTGAACACTGAAGCTTTCTTT | CAWSNRLNTEAFF
NA | TRBJ1-1 | TRBV7-9 | NA | TGTGCCAGCAGCTTAGAGGGGGTGCGAGGGACTGAAGCTTTCTTT | CASSLEGVRGTEAFF
NA | TRBJ2-7 | TRBV15 | NA | TGTGCCACCAGCAGCCCTACGGGGTACGAGCAGTACTTC | CATSSPTGYEQYF
NA | TRBJ1-5 | TRBV18 | NA | TGTGCCAGCTCAAAGGGAGCGGGTCAGCCCCAGCATTTT | CASSKGAGQPQHF
NA | TRBJ1-1 | TRBV4-1 | TRBD1 | TGCGCCAGCACCCTATCGGCCGGGACAGGAAACACTGAAGCTTTCTTT | CASTLSAGTGNTEAFF
few | TRBJ2-2 | TRBV30 | TRBD1 | TGTGCCTGGAACCTAGGGGGCGCCCCCGGGGAGCTGTTTTTT | CAWNLGGAPGELFF
NA | TRBJ1-4 | TRBV3-1/TRBV3-2 | TRBD1 | TGTGCCAGCAGCTCAAGGACAGGGGTGGAAAAACTGTTTTTT | CASSSRTGVEKLFF
NA | TRBJ1-6 | TRBV6-4 | NA | TGTGCCAGCAGTAGAATTCAGGGATCACCCCTCCACTTT | CASSRIQGSPLHF